This TCR beta chain was recovered during a study of memory CD4+ T cells and cytomegalovirus serostatus (dated by TCRdb to between 2019 and 2020). The study in broad terms: The cohort included approximately 35 healthy adults from Belgium, of whom 9 were CMV seropositive and roughly 25 were CMV seronegative. To replicate a published TCR-based CMV serostatus classifier, the researchers sequenced the CD4+ memory TCRbeta repertoires of a Belgian cohort whose cytomegalovirus serostatus was known. Findings and caveats that apply to the study as a whole: Only CD4+CD45RO+ memory cells were sequenced, in contrast to the original study, which included naive and memory CD4+ and CD8+ populations. On the Belgian cohort, the classifier built on the original framework reached a median bootstrapped AUC of approximately 0.95, with a 95% CI of 0.76-1.00. The results were interpreted as suggesting that the CMV-associated TCR signature is mostly present in the CD4+ memory repertoire. CMV serostatus prediction reached a median bootstrapped AUC of 0.95 with the original framework and just under 0.92 with a US-trained random forest. Of under 200 previously reported CMV-associated TCRbeta sequences, some 67 appeared in the CD4+ memory repertoires, each in one to five individuals.

Genomic DNA was extracted from sorted cells with the Quick-DNA Microprep Kit. TCRbeta DNA was amplified with the immunoSEQ hsTCRbeta kit following the manufacturer's protocol. An Illumina MiSeq instrument was used to sequence the TCRbeta libraries. The published analysis was carried out like this. Removing out-of-frame sequences left roughly 2.4 million distinct TCRbeta sequences, an average of approximately 65,000 per individual. Each individual was scored according to the count of fewer than 200 previously reported CMV-associated TCRbeta sequences and the total productive distinct TCRbeta count. A beta-binomial model was reimplemented in Python, and scikit-learn random forests with default parameters were trained on US cohort data. Classifier performance on the Belgian cohort was summarized as median AUC with percentile confidence intervals over 10,000 bootstrap iterations. This immuneACCESS table, as held by TCRdb, lists in-frame sequences with V and J called but not all clones. Of the missing ones, under half trace to an unresolved V gene in checked studies; the others have no known cause. V, J and clone size are those of that table, while D and trimming were read from the DNA. The sample data list 52,000 or so clones, and around 78% of these were observed just once. Roughly 1.5% of the sample is held by the ten biggest clonotypes.

Single viable CD3+CD4+CD8-CD45RO+ cells were sorted as memory CD4+ T cells on a FACSAria II. To determine CMV serostatus, a Roche Elecsys assay was used that detects serum IgG against CMV pp150, pp28, p38 and p52. Following thawing, total CD4+ T cells were enriched through positive selection using CD4 magnetic microbeads. Samples originated from another study that specifically interrogated the CD4+ T cell memory repertoire. Peripheral blood mononuclear cells were isolated and cryopreserved following standard operating procedures; serum was stored at -80 °C. The staining relied on CD3-PerCP (BW264/56), CD4-APC (RPA-T4), CD45RO-PE (UCHT1) and CD8-Pacific Orange (3B5) antibodies, and Sytox blue was used to exclude non-viable cells. In the germline V gene (reference sequence), CDR1 corresponds to MNHNY and CDR2 to SVGAGI. CDR3 length: 14 amino acids, cysteine to phenylalanine. Of all the DNA, just the CDR3 is kept, 42 bases in frame from base 1. V trim: 5 bases; J trim: 7 bases; unmatched bases: 9.

In regard to this clone: The antigen it binds to is not known. Base qualities are not at hand, and no much larger clone is one base apart.

Rearrangement joined TRBV6-6 to TRBJ1-1, with TRBD1 identical over 8 junction bases. Sequencing was performed on memory CD4+ T cells from blood. The receptor was derived from an adult in good health and CMV-seronegative. The bases read TGTGCCAGCAGTGGCAGGGGGCGCAGGAATGAAGCTTTCTTT. This sequence encodes CASSGRGRRNEAFF.